This section outlines one T cell receptor beta chain sequence together with its context. Its antigen is not yet known. Base qualities are not recorded, but no much larger clone differs from it by a single base. This entry is derived from a study of shared clonotypes between healthy human individuals (dated by TCRdb to 2020 to 2022). General notes on the study: The cohort included a few men and a couple of women between 18 and 49 years of age. To increase sequencing depth and limit assay-specific biases, different laboratories used diverse techniques to prepare libraries and sequence TCR repertoires. For each donor, CD4 naive and CD4 memory were each run on three plates, CD8 naive on two plates, and CD8 memory on one plate. The study deeply sequenced blood TCR repertoires of about 5 healthy adults to estimate repertoire size and the extent of clonotype sharing between individuals. Between about 0.94 and 8.9 billion PBMCs per donor were obtained by leukapheresis.

Based on the germline V gene (reference sequence), the CDR1 and CDR2 sequences are MNHEY and SMNVEV. Counted from cysteine to phenylalanine, this CDR3 has 14 amino acids. CDR3 DNA is the only sequence kept; it has 42 bases, read in frame from the first base. Trimming removed 5 bases from V and 1 base from J, leaving 11 bases between the germline ends. Using the deep immunoSEQ assay, multiplex PCR amplified TCR CDR3 regions from genomic DNA. Genomic DNA extracted from each cell subset was distributed evenly over all wells of several immunoSEQ 96-well plates, and each plate served as one replicate. Each replicate PCR for sorted subsets received approximately 200 ng genomic DNA, equal to 30,000 or so T cell genomes. Purified libraries were quantified with a Qubit 3.0 fluorometer, sized on a Bioanalyzer 2100, and re-quantified with the KAPA Library Quantification kit. Every immunoSEQ 96-well plate was sequenced on a dedicated single-read 150-cycle Illumina NextSeq 550 flow cell. From the authors' description of their analysis: The immunoSEQ output contained only junctional sequences without quality scores, so filtering could not match that applied to full-length reads. To assign V/J genes and CDR3, sequences were annotated against IMGT germline references using PyIR, a Python wrapper for IgBLAST v1.9. Any read was removed if the V/J assignment was weak (E-value above 1e-6), the CDR3 was missing, or the read contained stop codons, out-of-frame junctions, or ambiguous translated residues. V3J clonotypes were defined as sequences sharing an identical inferred V gene, J gene, and CDR3 amino acid sequence. To compute the percentage overlap between repertoires, the number of shared unique clonotypes was divided by the size of the smaller repertoire. Repertoire richness was assessed with RTK rarefaction, the Chao1 estimator, and Recon v2.1 estimates of unobserved clonotypes. Generation probabilities were computed with OLGA for all TCRbeta clonotypes obtained by the gDNA method from several donors. TCRdb took over this immuneACCESS table, retaining in-frame rearrangements with V and J assigned. Such tables are incomplete; in checked studies, under half of the missing clones stem from an unresolved V gene, and the remainder is unexplained. V and J calls and clone size are those listed in that table; D and trimming were worked out from the DNA. Here the sample has about 600,000 clones; about 95% occur a single time. The ten most abundant clones make up roughly 0.1% of the sample.

CD8 naive samples were obtained by positive selection for CCR7 among CD45RO-negative cells, yielding a CD45RA+CCR7+ population from which TemRA cells were excluded. The donors were healthy, HIV-negative adults who had no recently reported acute infections or vaccinations. Only Caucasian adults living in Nashville, Tennessee, USA were represented among the donors. Blood was obtained by leukapheresis, after which PBMCs were separated by Ficoll-Histopaque density gradient centrifugation and cryopreserved in liquid nitrogen vapor phase. Analytical flow cytometry was used to check the purity and quantity of each magnetically sorted T cell population. From each sorted fraction, genomic DNA was isolated and quantified by UV absorbance on a Nanodrop 2000c. Broad study findings and their caveats: Only blood was sampled, and tissue TCR repertoires likely differ from those in blood. Pairwise subsampling led to the expectation that sequencing depth would affect the degree of clonotype sharing among donors. Estimated clonotype richness was generally larger for naive than for memory subsets. Higher generation probabilities were observed for clonotypes shared by all four sorted-subset donors than for non-shared clonotypes. When several donors were compared, the shared fraction of clonotypes was roughly 4.8% for naive CD4, around 3.6% for naive CD8, 2% to 2.5% for memory CD4, and 0.3% to 0.5% for memory CD8. The genetic and exposure-history diversity represented was limited by the small number of donors. Incomplete sequencing was indicated by rarefaction of sorted-subset datasets, despite the large sequencing depth.

The receptor was derived from a woman in her thirties in good health. The chain is assembled from TRBV27 and TRBJ2-5; TRBD2 is perhaps the D gene, given 6 matching bases. The source material was naive CD8+ T cells sorted from blood. According to the study, the label for this sample's cell subset or site signals: CD45RA+CCR7+. The CDR3 protein sequence reads: CASSGTPVQETQYF. Read as DNA, the sequence is TGTGCCAGCAGTGGGACTCCGGTCCAAGAGACCCAGTACTTC.